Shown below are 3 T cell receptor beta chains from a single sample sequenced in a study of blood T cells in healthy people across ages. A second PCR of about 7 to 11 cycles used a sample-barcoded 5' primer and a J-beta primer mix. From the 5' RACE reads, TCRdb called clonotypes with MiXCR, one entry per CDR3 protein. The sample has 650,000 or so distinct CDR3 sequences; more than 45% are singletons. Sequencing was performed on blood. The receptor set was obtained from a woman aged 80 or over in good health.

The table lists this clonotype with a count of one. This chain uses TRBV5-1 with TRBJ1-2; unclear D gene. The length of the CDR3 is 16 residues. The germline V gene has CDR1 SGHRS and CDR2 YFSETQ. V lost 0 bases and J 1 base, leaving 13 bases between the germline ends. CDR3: CASSLVEGTNNYGYTF. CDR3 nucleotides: TGCGCCAGCAGCTTGGTCGAGGGCACCAATAACTATGGCTACACCTTC.

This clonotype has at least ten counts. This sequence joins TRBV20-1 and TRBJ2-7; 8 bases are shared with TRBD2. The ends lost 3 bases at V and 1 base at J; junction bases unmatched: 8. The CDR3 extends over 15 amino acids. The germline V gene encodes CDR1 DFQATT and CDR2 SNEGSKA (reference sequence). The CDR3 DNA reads TGCAGTGCTAGCCCCTTTAGCGGGGAGTCCTACGAGCAGTACTTC. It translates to CSASPFSGESYEQYF.

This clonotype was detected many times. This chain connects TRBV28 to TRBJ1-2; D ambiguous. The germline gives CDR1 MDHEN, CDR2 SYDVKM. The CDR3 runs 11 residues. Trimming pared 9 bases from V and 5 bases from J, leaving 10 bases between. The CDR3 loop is CASRASYGYTF. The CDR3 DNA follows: TGTGCCAGTAGAGCCTCGTATGGCTACACCTTC.